The 6 T cell receptor beta chains listed next were all sequenced from one sample in a study of identifying expanded T cells in peripheral blood. TCRdb's table, derived via immunoSEQ multiplex PCR, lists solely in-frame clones and lacks some. The table has 75,000 to 95,000 clones, roughly 81% seen once. Sequencing was done on a sample of blood. These receptor sequences come from a person between 18 and 75 years old in good health.

The chain links TRBV18 to TRBJ1-1; no reliable D call. V was shortened by 3 bases and J by 7 bases, with 6 bases between the two germline ends. The CDR3 spans 11 residues. Germline loops: CDR1 KGHSH, CDR2 LQKENI. The CDR3 DNA reads TGTGCCAGCTCACCCTTGATTGAAGCTTTCTTT. Protein: CASSPLIEAFF.

This clone was seen just once. CDR3 in DNA: TGTGCCAGCAGCTCAGGGGGGGTTGGCTACACCTTC. Translated, it gives CASSSGGVGYTF. The rearrangement joins TRBV7-2 to TRBJ1-2; TRBD1 aligns across 7 bases. The CDR3 has 12 amino acids. V dropped 4 bases and J dropped 7; count of bases not matched to a gene: 3. Germline values: CDR1 SGHTA, CDR2 FQGNSA. Full variable domain (outside the CDR3, taken from reference TRBV7-2 and TRBJ1-2): GAGVSQSPSNKVTEKGKDVELRCDPISGHTALYWYRQSLGQGLEFLIYFQGNSAPDKSGLPSDRFSAERTGGSVSTLTIQRTQQEDSAVYLCASSSGGVGYTFGSGTRLTVV.

This sequence joins TRBV6-1 and TRBJ2-7; possible D gene TRBD2, 5 bases. The V gene's germline CDR1 is MNHNS and CDR2 SASEGT. V lost 3 bases and J lost 5, with 14 bases in between. This CDR3 spans 14 amino acids. The CDR3 sequence is CASSDRGPGDEQYF. The DNA of the CDR3 is TGTGCCAGCAGTGATCGCGGGCCTGGCGACGAGCAGTACTTC.

This clone was seen a handful of times. The chain employs TRBV5-4 and TRBJ1-2; possible D gene TRBD1, 5 bases. Germline V CDR1 and CDR2: SGHNT, YYREEE (reference sequence). The CDR3 length is 15 residues. The V and J ends lost 4 bases and 4 bases respectively, with 17 bases between them. As DNA, the CDR3 is TGTGCCAGCAGCGTAGTCGGGGCCCCTCTCTATGGCTACACCTTC. Residues: CASSVVGAPLYGYTF.

The chain couples TRBV11-3 to TRBJ2-4; D not resolved. The V gene lost 1 base and the J gene lost 8 bases, with 6 bases spanning the gap. This CDR3 region has 12 residues. Germline V lookup: CDR1 SGHNT, CDR2 YENEEA. DNA for the CDR3: TGTGCCAGCAGCTTAGGAGGAGACATTCAGTACTTC. The encoded protein is CASSLGGDIQYF.

The chain is built from TRBV2 and TRBJ2-6; D tentatively fits TRBD1 or TRBD2 (6 bases each). The CDR3 runs 17 residues. V dropped 2 bases and J dropped 0 bases, with 11 bases sitting between them. Germline lookup yields CDR1 SNHLY and CDR2 FYNNEI. The CDR3 reads CASSEFRGLSGANVLTF. The DNA of the CDR3 is TGTGCCAGCAGTGAATTTCGGGGGCTCTCTGGGGCCAACGTCCTGACTTTC.